This passage covers 31 T cell receptor beta chains from one sample sequenced in a study of breast tumors, draining lymph nodes, adjacent tissues. TCRdb passed the multiplex PCR reads through MiXCR, listing each CDR3 protein once. The sample consists of around 15,000 distinct CDR3 sequences, around 50% of them appearing once. The sequenced sample was tumor-adjacent breast tissue. Every receptor here comes from a female donor with breast cancer. Some clones in this sample may be carry-over from other donors' samples.

As to this clonotype: Because the CDR3 is missing its conserved closing phenylalanine or tryptophan, this is likely a read error. This rearrangement joins TRBV19 to TRBJ2-1; D assignment may be TRBD1 or TRBD2 (5 bases each). This CDR3 is 16 amino acids long. From germline, CDR1 is LNHDA and CDR2 SQIVND (reference sequence). Trimming left V 6 bases short and J 1 base short, with 16 bases between. CDR3 sequence reads: CASSLGWGKSYNEQFS. The DNA of the CDR3 is TGTGCCAGTAGCCTAGGTTGGGGGAAATCCTACAATGAGCAGTTCTCC.

This clonotype was detected once. V gene TRBV7-3 combines with J gene TRBJ2-1; 15 nucleotides line up with TRBD2. Unmatched junction bases numbered 1, after V lost 4 bases and J lost 9 bases. The CDR3 is 14 amino acids. CDR1 is SGHTA, CDR2 FQGTGA, per germline. The CDR3 region has the DNA TGTGCCAGCAGCTCGGGACTAGCGGGAGGTGAGCAGTTCTTC. It translates to CASSSGLAGGEQFF.

As concerns this clonotype: The conserved closing phenylalanine or tryptophan is absent in this CDR3, likely reflecting a read error. It is unclear where the CDR3 begins or ends on the DNA, so no DNA is shown, and the CDR3 is as TCRdb lists it. The rearrangement uses TRBV19 and TRBJ2-1; the table's D call, TRBD1, was not checked against the DNA. Looked up from germline, CDR1 is LNHDA and CDR2 is SQIVND (reference sequence). With termini counted, the CDR3 has 14 amino acids. CDR3 region: CASSILTENNEQCV.

Regarding this clonotype: The junction and the germline gene differ at one end; a read error may be behind it. DNA for the CDR3: TGTGCCAGCAGTGAAAGCTCCTGCGAGCAGTACTTC. Translated, it gives CASSESSCEQYF. The chain is built from TRBV2 and TRBJ2-7; D remains ambiguous. Germline-derived CDR1 and CDR2 are SNHLY and FYNNEI. The CDR3 loop spans 12 amino acids.

This clonotype showed up many times. This chain links TRBV20-1 with TRBJ1-3, with 10 bases lining up with TRBD1. Trimming cost V 5 bases and J 2 bases; bases outside gene matches: 3. This CDR3 is built from 14 residues. Germline V gene lookup returns CDR1 DFQATT and CDR2 SNEGSKA (reference sequence). In DNA form, the CDR3 reads TGCAGTGCTCCCGGGACAGGGGCTGGAAACACCATATATTTT. Protein product: CSAPGTGAGNTIYF.

The table lists this clonotype with a count of one. J is TRBJ2-2 and V is TRBV5-1, with 14 bases fitting TRBD2. The CDR3 runs to 18 residues. The V gene end was trimmed by 4 bases and the J gene end by 1 base; junction bases not matched to a gene: 6. Germline V gives CDR1 SGHRS, CDR2 YFSETQ. For the CDR3, the DNA is TGCGCCAGCAGCCTCGGACTAGCGGGAGGACAGAACACCGGGGAGCTGTTTTTT. Translated, it gives CASSLGLAGGQNTGELFF. The full variable domain, completed using reference TRBV5-1 and TRBJ2-2, is KAGVTQTPRYLIKTRGQQVTLSCSPISGHRSVSWYQQTPGQGLQFLFEYFSETQRNKGNFPGRFSGRQFSNSRSEMNVSTLELGDSALYLCASSLGLAGGQNTGELFFGEGSRLTVL.

This clonotype was counted ten times or more. The J gene is TRBJ2-1, the V gene TRBV5-1; 10 bases fit TRBD2. CDR3 length equals 17 residues. In germline, CDR1 is SGHRS, CDR2 YFSETQ. The V gene end was trimmed by 3 bases and the J gene end by 9 bases; junction bases not matched to a gene: 15. CDR3 loop: CASSSLGSSGSLLEQFF. CDR3 sequence (DNA): TGCGCCAGCAGCTCCCTCGGGTCTAGCGGGAGTCTCCTTGAGCAGTTCTTC.

This clonotype ranks as medium-sized. The chain employs TRBV12-3 or TRBV12-4 and TRBJ1-4, with 9 bases identical to TRBD1. The ends lost 5 bases at V and 5 bases at J; junction bases unmatched: 3. This CDR3 is built from 14 residues. CDR3 in DNA: TGTGCCAGCAGTAAGGGACAGGGAAATGAAAAACTGTTTTTT. It encodes CASSKGQGNEKLFF.

The CDR3 region has the DNA TGTGCCAGCAGCCCCGTGGGGGGGGGGCCCTACGACGCCCAGTACTTC. As protein: CASSPVGGGPYDAQYF. V usage is TRBV14 and J usage is TRBJ2-5, with a possible D match to TRBD2 (7 bases). Germline CDR1 and CDR2: SGHDN and FVKESK. The CDR3 sequence is 16 residues long. Trimming shortened V by 4 bases and J by 9 bases, and 24 bases separated the two germline ends.

The chain uses TRBV2 and TRBJ2-1; 10 bases are a match to TRBD2. Germline values: CDR1 SNHLY, CDR2 FYNNEI. This CDR3 comprises 14 residues. Losses at the gene ends were 1 base for V and 9 bases for J; bases not matched to a gene: 3. For the CDR3, the DNA is TGTGCCAGCAGTGAAGGGCTAGCGGGAGCTGAGCAGTTCTTC. Protein: CASSEGLAGAEQFF.

This clonotype was seen many times. This may stem from a read error, because a much larger clone lies one nucleotide away. V is TRBV5-4 and J is TRBJ2-7; the D gene is possibly TRBD2 (5 bases). This CDR3 is 14 amino acids long. Germline V lookup: CDR1 SGHNT, CDR2 YYREEE (reference sequence). Trimming removed 4 bases from V and 7 bases from J, with 18 bases in between. The chain's CDR3 is CASSPQEAAREQYF. The CDR3 nucleotides read TGTGCCAGCAGCCCCCAGGAGGCGGCGCGGGAGCAGTACTTC.

The V and J genes are TRBV29-1 and TRBJ1-3, with 8 bases that match TRBD1. The CDR3 spans 14 residues. Germline V lookup: CDR1 SQVTM, CDR2 ANQGSEA. V shed 6 bases, J shed 0 bases, and the junction held 4 bases outside the gene matches. CDR3 nucleotides: TGCAGCGTAACAGGGGGTCACTCTGGAAACACCATATATTTT. Encoded protein: CSVTGGHSGNTIYF.

This clonotype was seen ten or more times. The chain recombines TRBV6-5 with TRBJ2-1; TRBD2 matches at 15 bases. Losses at the gene ends were 2 bases for V and 0 bases for J; bases not matched to a gene: 2. This CDR3 has 18 residues. Looked up from germline, CDR1 is MNHEY and CDR2 is SVGAGI. The CDR3 DNA follows: TGTGCCAGCAGTTACGGGACTAGCGGGGGGAGCTCCTACAATGAGCAGTTCTTC. Translated, it gives CASSYGTSGGSSYNEQFF.

V and J are TRBV29-1 and TRBJ1-2; no definite D call. V was pared by 5 bases and J by 6 bases, with 16 bases between. Germline lookup yields CDR1 SQVTM and CDR2 ANQGSEA. CDR3 length equals 13 residues. CDR3 nucleotide sequence: TGCAGCGTTAGAGAGCGCAGAGCCGATGGCTACACCTTC. This codes for CSVRERRADGYTF. The complete variable domain, with remaining parts taken from reference TRBV29-1 and TRBJ1-2, reads SAVISQKPSRDICQRGTSLTIQCQVDSQVTMMFWYRQQPGQSLTLIATANQGSEATYESGFVIDKFPISRPNLTFSTLTVSNMSPEDSSIYLCSVRERRADGYTFGSGTRLTVV.

V is TRBV10-1 and J is TRBJ1-2; a possible D gene is TRBD1 (5 bases). The germline V gene has CDR1 WNHNN and CDR2 SYGVQD (reference sequence). Trimming shortened V by 1 base and J by 0 bases, and 18 bases separated the two germline ends. The CDR3 is 18 amino acids. This CDR3 is CASSEYAPLDSTNYGYTF. The DNA of the CDR3 is TGCGCCAGCAGTGAGTACGCTCCCCTAGACAGCACTAACTATGGCTACACCTTC.

In its sample, this clonotype ranks as medium-sized. The chain joins TRBV19 to TRBJ1-2; D is undetermined. This CDR3 comprises 13 residues. The V end was cut by 7 bases, the J end by 2 bases, with 11 bases between. CDR1 and CDR2 from the germline V gene are LNHDA and SQIVND (reference sequence). CDR3: CASTFELNYGYTF. The CDR3 nucleotides read TGTGCCAGTACCTTCGAGTTAAACTATGGCTACACCTTC.

V gene TRBV5-6 combines with J gene TRBJ1-6; 8 bases agree with TRBD1. Unmatched junction bases numbered 0, after V lost 0 bases and J lost 7 bases. The CDR3 runs 14 residues. Germline values: CDR1 SGHDT, CDR2 YYEEEE. The CDR3 sequence is CASSLGQGNSPLHF. The DNA of the CDR3 is TGTGCCAGCAGCTTGGGACAGGGGAATTCACCCCTCCACTTT.

This clonotype rates as medium-sized. V gene TRBV9 combines with J gene TRBJ2-3; 7 positions agree with TRBD2. Germline trimming cut 3 bases from V and 5 bases from J; bases unmatched to any gene: 6. The CDR3 is made up of 14 amino acids. CDR1 SGDLS and CDR2 YYNGEE come from the germline V gene. The CDR3 sequence: CASSEGGPQDTQYF. The CDR3 coding sequence is TGTGCCAGCAGCGAGGGAGGGCCCCAAGATACGCAGTATTTT.

V gene TRBV10-1 combines with J gene TRBJ2-3; 14 nucleotides agree with TRBD2. Germline trimming cut 3 bases from V and 6 bases from J; bases unmatched to any gene: 8. The CDR3 has 17 amino acids. Per the germline V gene, CDR1 is WNHNN and CDR2 is SYGVQD (reference sequence). The CDR3 sequence: CASSDGTSGSLQDTQYF. CDR3 in DNA: TGCGCCAGCAGTGATGGGACTAGCGGGAGTCTTCAGGATACGCAGTATTTT.

This chain joins TRBV6-2 or TRBV6-3 and TRBJ2-3; D is possibly TRBD2 (5 bases). Per the germline V gene, CDR1 is MNHEY and CDR2 is SVGEGT. The germline V and J ends were trimmed by 5 bases and 8 bases, with 17 bases remaining between them. There are 14 residues in the CDR3. This chain's CDR3 is CASSHPPGKGTQYF. The CDR3 DNA reads TGTGCCAGCAGTCACCCTCCCGGGAAGGGTACGCAGTATTTT.

There are many counts of this clonotype. The J gene is TRBJ2-1, the V gene TRBV6-2 or TRBV6-3, with 8 nucleotides matching TRBD2. From germline, CDR1 is MNHEY and CDR2 SVGEGT. V gave up 5 bases and J gave up 3 bases; unmatched junction bases: 6. This CDR3 is built from 15 residues. The CDR3 loop reads CASSHLAGGYNEQFF. The CDR3 coding sequence is TGTGCCAGCAGTCACCTCGCGGGGGGCTACAATGAGCAGTTCTTC.

The V and J genes are TRBV20-1 and TRBJ2-5, with TRBD2 identical over 12 bases. CDR1 DFQATT and CDR2 SNEGSKA come from the germline V gene (reference sequence). The CDR3 has 17 amino acids. The trim removed 1 base at V and 5 bases at J, leaving 11 bases unmatched. The CDR3 DNA sequence: TGCAGTGCTAGAGGGCCCCCGACTAGCGGGAGTCTTGAGACCCAGTACTTC. Encoded protein: CSARGPPTSGSLETQYF.

As for this clonotype: As the CDR3 is not closed by the conserved phenylalanine or tryptophan, this likely results from a read error. No DNA is shown, since the ends of the CDR3 on it are uncertain; the CDR3 is the one TCRdb lists. V is TRBV14 and J is TRBJ2-5. The CDR3 is 14 amino acids long, termini counted. Looked up from germline, CDR1 is SGHDN and CDR2 is FVKESK. CDR3 loop: CASSQRIWQKTPSS.

The chain combines TRBV7-9 with TRBJ2-1; a weak D match, TRBD2 (6 bases). Germline V gene sequence: CDR1 SEHNR, CDR2 FQNEAQ (reference sequence). V lost 5 bases, J lost 7 bases, and 18 bases lay in between. This CDR3 region has 15 residues. For the CDR3, the DNA is TGTGCCAGCAGCACCAGGGATCAAGGAGGGAATGAGCAGTTCTTC. Amino acids: CASSTRDQGGNEQFF.

A remark on this clonotype: The germline gene is not matched at one end of the junction; a read error may be the cause. The J gene is TRBJ2-3, the V gene TRBV29-1; 13 bases fit TRBD2. This CDR3 region has 12 residues. CDR1 and CDR2 (germline): SQVTM, ANQGSEA. The CDR3 sequence is CSAMGLAGSMDF. As DNA, the CDR3 is TGCAGCGCCATGGGACTAGCGGGGTCAATGGATTTT.

This clonotype appeared many times. The J gene is TRBJ2-5, the V gene TRBV11-3; TRBD2 agrees at 14 bases. This CDR3 has 16 residues. Germline-derived CDR1 and CDR2 are SGHNT and YENEEA. The J segment lost 2 bases and the V segment lost 3 bases, leaving 2 bases of the junction unmatched. CDR3 region: CASSLGLAGAQETQYF. DNA for the CDR3: TGTGCCAGCAGCTTGGGACTAGCGGGGGCGCAAGAGACCCAGTACTTC.

This clonotype has more than one count but fewer than ten. This may be a read error, as it is one base from a much larger clone. V and J are TRBV20-1 and TRBJ2-7, with D maybe TRBD2 (6 bases). CDR1 and CDR2 from the germline V gene are DFQATT and SNEGSKA (reference sequence). This CDR3 spans 16 amino acids. V was cut by 6 bases and J by 2 bases, with 23 bases left in between. In DNA form, the CDR3 reads TGCAGTGCCATTCCTTCGACTAGATTACCCGCCTACGAGCAGTACTTC. Amino acids: CSAIPSTRLPAYEQYF.

Within the sample, this clonotype is medium-sized. The V call is TRBV20-1, the J call TRBJ1-5; 8 bases fit TRBD1. This CDR3 region has 15 residues. The J segment lost 4 bases and the V segment lost 5 bases, leaving 10 bases of the junction unmatched. Germline CDR1 DFQATT, CDR2 SNEGSKA (reference sequence). CDR3 sequence: CSAYRGGDGNQPQHF. The CDR3 coding sequence is TGCAGTGCTTACAGGGGGGGGGACGGGAATCAGCCCCAGCATTTT.

This clonotype was seen at least ten times. The V and J genes are TRBV6-2 or TRBV6-3 and TRBJ2-7; 15 bases fit TRBD2. V lost 0 bases, J lost 3 bases, and 0 bases stayed unmatched. Per the germline V gene, CDR1 is MNHEY and CDR2 is SVGEGT. The CDR3 extends over 16 amino acids. DNA of the CDR3: TGTGCCAGCAGTTACTCGGGACTAGCGGGAGGCTACGAGCAGTACTTC. Translation: CASSYSGLAGGYEQYF.

This chain uses TRBV19 with TRBJ2-7; 8 nucleotides match TRBD2. This CDR3 is 13 amino acids long. Trimming removed 4 bases from V and 6 bases from J; junction bases left unmatched: 5. CDR1 is LNHDA, CDR2 SQIVND, per germline (reference sequence). This CDR3 reads CASSSGGTREQYF. The CDR3 DNA is TGTGCCAGTAGTAGCGGGGGGACCCGCGAGCAGTACTTC.

The chain uses TRBV24-1 and TRBJ2-7; the match to TRBD2 covers 11 bases. Trimming at V came to 12 bases and at J to 7 bases, leaving 7 bases not matched to a gene. The CDR3 extends over 12 amino acids. Germline V gene data show CDR1 as KGHDR and CDR2 as SFDVKD. This CDR3 reads CAHPVAGGEQYF. The DNA of the CDR3 is TGTGCCCACCCCGTAGCGGGAGGGGAGCAGTACTTC.